These T cell receptor beta chains were read from a single sample in a study of shared clonotypes between healthy human individuals. Only in-frame clones appear in the TCRdb table, and some are missing; sequencing was by immunoSEQ multiplex PCR. The table has millions of clones, over 85% seen once. Sequenced input: naive CD8+ T cells sorted from blood. These receptors were collected from a man aged 18 to 30 in good health. The CDR3 runs from the conserved cysteine through the conserved F or W. Fields, in order: D gene, clone size, V gene, J gene, CDR3 protein, CDR3 DNA. A D gene is named only where the DNA matches it firmly. Size tells how often a clone was seen (once, few, many) or the class of an expanded clone, and some rows leave it out.

-	-	TRBV11-3	TRBJ2-2	CASSLRSGSGSNTGELFF	TGTGCCAGCAGCTTAAGGTCGGGATCAGGATCGAACACCGGGGAGCTGTTTTTT
TRBD1	once	TRBV4-1	TRBJ2-1	CASSQATGTGGYNEQFF	TGCGCCAGCAGCCAGGCCACCGGGACAGGGGGCTACAATGAGCAGTTCTTC
-	-	TRBV5-1	TRBJ1-2	CASSSRTGNYGYTF	TGCGCCAGCAGCTCCCGGACGGGTAACTATGGCTACACCTTC
-	-	TRBV5-4	TRBJ2-1	CASSSRDEYNEQFF	TGTGCCAGCAGTTCCCGGGACGAATACAATGAGCAGTTCTTC
TRBD2	-	TRBV11-2	TRBJ2-5	CASSLAPSGQETQYF	TGTGCCAGCAGCCTCGCCCCTAGCGGGCAAGAGACCCAGTACTTC
-	-	TRBV7-3	TRBJ1-2	CASSNQHRQAAWGYTF	TGTGCCAGCAGCAACCAGCACCGGCAGGCCGCCTGGGGCTACACCTTC
-	-	TRBV11-2	TRBJ2-7	CASSLGRSYEQYF	TGTGCCAGCAGCTTAGGTCGAAGCTACGAGCAGTACTTC
TRBD1	-	TRBV15	TRBJ1-1	CATSRSPQGTVNTEAFF	TGTGCCACCAGCAGGTCCCCTCAGGGGACAGTGAACACTGAAGCTTTCTTT
TRBD2	-	TRBV9	TRBJ2-1	CASATSGYNEQFF	TGTGCCAGCGCAACTAGCGGGTACAATGAGCAGTTCTTC
-	-	TRBV13	TRBJ1-4	CASSSAVQGINEKLFF	TGTGCCAGCAGCTCCGCCGTACAGGGAATTAATGAAAAACTGTTTTTT
TRBD2	-	TRBV5-1	TRBJ2-1	CASSLGPGLAGDEQFF	TGCGCCAGCAGCTTGGGACCCGGACTAGCTGGCGATGAGCAGTTCTTC
-	-	TRBV11-2	TRBJ1-2	CASSFDNYGYTF	TGTGCCAGCAGCTTTGACAACTATGGCTACACCTTC
TRBD1	few	TRBV30	TRBJ1-2	CAWGTENEGTIGYTF	TGTGCCTGGGGGACAGAGAATGAGGGGACTATTGGCTACACCTTC
TRBD1	-	TRBV27	TRBJ1-2	CASSPGGGTGRNYGYTF	TGTGCCAGCAGTCCGGGGGGTGGGACAGGTCGCAACTATGGCTACACCTTC
TRBD2	-	TRBV9	TRBJ2-7	CASSAQAAGNYEQYF	TGTGCCAGCAGCGCCCAGGCAGCGGGGAACTACGAGCAGTACTTC
TRBD1	-	TRBV11-2	TRBJ1-2	CASSLGQGANYGYTF	TGTGCCAGCAGCTTAGGACAGGGGGCGAACTATGGCTACACCTTC
-	-	TRBV19	TRBJ1-5	CASSIRDGGQPQHF	TGTGCCAGTAGTATAAGGGATGGGGGTCAGCCCCAGCATTTT
TRBD1	-	TRBV4-3	TRBJ2-3	CASSQDHWTGGLKDTQYF	TGCGCCAGCAGCCAAGATCATTGGACAGGGGGGTTAAAGGATACGCAGTATTTT
-	once	TRBV2	TRBJ1-5	CASSGAQDSNQPQHF	TGTGCCAGCAGCGGGGCACAGGATAGCAATCAGCCCCAGCATTTT
-	-	TRBV27	TRBJ2-5	CASSLTAGALMNREQETQYF	TGTGCCAGCAGTTTGACAGCAGGGGCACTAATGAACCGAGAACAAGAGACCCAGTACTTC
TRBD2	-	TRBV7-9	TRBJ2-1	CASLSGISYNEQFF	TGTGCCAGCCTTAGCGGGATCTCCTACAATGAGCAGTTCTTC
TRBD2	-	TRBV4-1	TRBJ2-3	CASTAGTTSTDTQYF	TGCGCCAGCACCGCGGGGACTACTAGCACAGATACGCAGTATTTT
-	-	TRBV13	TRBJ2-5	CASSNTGGGGQETQYF	TGTGCCAGCAGCAACACAGGGGGAGGGGGTCAAGAGACCCAGTACTTC
-	-	TRBV7-9	TRBJ2-5	CASSLALQEETQYF	TGTGCCAGCAGCTTAGCGCTACAGGAAGAGACCCAGTACTTC
-	-	TRBV27	TRBJ2-2	CASSFRSTGELFF	TGTGCCAGCAGTTTTCGATCCACCGGGGAGCTGTTTTTT
-	many	TRBV30	TRBJ2-2	CAWSPTGELFF	TGTGCCTGGAGTCCCACCGGGGAGCTGTTTTTT
TRBD1	-	TRBV29-1	TRBJ1-5	CSILTGEGNQPQHF	TGCAGCATTCTTACAGGGGAAGGCAATCAGCCCCAGCATTTT
-	once	TRBV6-1	TRBJ2-7	CAIQGPGTTYEQYF	TGTGCCATACAAGGACCAGGGACCACCTACGAGCAGTACTTC
-	-	TRBV5-5	TRBJ2-7	CASSFATTYEQYF	TGTGCCAGCAGCTTCGCCACTACCTACGAGCAGTACTTC
-	few	TRBV2	TRBJ2-1	CASSVGGNEQFF	TGTGCCAGCAGTGTTGGGGGGAATGAGCAGTTCTTC